This TCR beta chain came from a study of control samples from healthy donors and cancer patients. TCRdb keeps only in-frame clones here, not all; method: immunoSEQ multiplex PCR. This sample carries 75,000 to 100,000 clones, about 86% of them seen once, and the ten largest clones take roughly 1.3%. The length of the CDR3 is 13 residues. V lost 5 bases, J lost 5 bases, and 12 bases lay in between. The chain has TRBV12-3 or TRBV12-4 and TRBJ2-5; unclear D gene. This clonotype originated in a woman between 50 and 59 years old in good health. The specimen sequenced was blood. CDR3 sequence reads: CASSHRRLETQYF. The CDR3 nucleotides are TGTGCCAGCAGTCATCGAAGGCTGGAGACCCAGTACTTC.